The clone carrying this T cell receptor beta chain was recorded many times. Its cognate antigen is unknown. Deletions cut 6 bases from V and 9 bases from J, with 6 bases between. CDR3 length: 10 amino acids. The V gene's germline CDR1 is ENHRY and CDR2 SYGVKD. This specimen belongs to a study of naive and memory T cell subsets. Study-wide results and limits: Diversity fell and Gini index rose from naive through CM, EM, EMRA. A few larger clonotypes appeared in naive repertoires, especially CD8, possibly memory cells re-expressing CD45RA.

Both TRBC1 and TRBC2 were covered by a beta constant-region primer of two equimolar oligonucleotides. The ligated cDNA underwent four PCR rounds using SP2 and nested alpha and beta constant-region primers. TCRdb itself ran the UMI-ligation and nested PCR reads through MiXCR, one entry per CDR3 protein. The sample has roughly 100,000 distinct CDR3 sequences; about 15% are singletons. The sample comprised naive CD8+ T cells from blood. This clonotype was obtained from a human donor in good health. The chain employs TRBV10-3 and TRBJ2-1; no reliable D call. The CDR3 region has the DNA TGTGCCATCAGAATTAGTGAGCAGTTCTTC. It yields the protein CAIRISEQFF.